Shown below are 8 T cell receptor beta chains from a single sample sequenced in a study of shared clonotypes between healthy human individuals. Repertoires were generated with immunoSEQ multiplex PCR, while TCRdb's copy carries only in-frame clones and drops some. The sample has 1.4 million to 1.5 million clones, more than 95% seen once. Specimen: naive CD4+ T cells sorted from blood. Subset of the sample: CD45RA+ positively selected. All receptors derive from a young man in good health.

This chain uses TRBV5-1 with TRBJ2-1; 7 positions agree with TRBD2. V trimming: 4 bases; J trimming: 5 bases; junction bases outside the gene matches: 12. Germline V CDR1 and CDR2: SGHRS, YFSETQ. The CDR3 has 16 amino acids. The CDR3 sequence: CASSRLLGEGDNEQFF. Here the CDR3 DNA reads TGCGCCAGCAGCCGGTTATTAGGGGAGGGAGACAATGAGCAGTTCTTC.

Note on this clone: Other nucleotide sequences from this sample produce the same CDR3. V and J are TRBV5-1 and TRBJ1-1, with D unresolved. CDR3 length: 14 amino acids. CDR1 is SGHRS, CDR2 YFSETQ, per germline. V was cut by 0 bases and J by 1 base, with 7 bases left in between. CDR3 amino acids: CASSLGRGNTEAFF. Written as DNA, the CDR3 is TGCGCCAGCAGCTTGGGGCGCGGGAACACTGAAGCTTTCTTT.

The chain employs TRBV18 and TRBJ2-7; D gene uncertain. V lost 2 bases to trimming and J lost 0 bases, with 11 bases between them. This CDR3 region has 15 residues. Germline V gene lookup returns CDR1 KGHSH and CDR2 LQKENI. The CDR3 DNA reads TGTGCCAGCTCACCAAGAACGGTGAGCTCCTACGAGCAGTACTTC. Encoded protein: CASSPRTVSSYEQYF.

V and J are TRBV2 and TRBJ2-1; no reliable D call. V was cut by 4 bases and J by 8 bases, with 9 bases left in between. The CDR3 spans 12 residues. Germline CDR1 is SNHLY and CDR2 is FYNNEI. CDR3 loop: CASSGRSHEQFF. DNA for the CDR3: TGTGCCAGCAGTGGCAGGTCCCATGAGCAGTTCTTC.

The chain has TRBV5-4 and TRBJ2-7, with 11 bases lining up with TRBD2. J gave up 6 bases and V 4 bases, and 12 bases lay outside the gene matches. CDR3 size: 16 residues. Germline values: CDR1 SGHNT, CDR2 YYREEE (reference sequence). CDR3 protein: CASSPRGSSGRVEQYF. CDR3 DNA: TGTGCCAGCAGCCCACGAGGTAGTAGCGGGAGGGTCGAGCAGTACTTC.

The chain carries TRBV5-6 and TRBJ2-7; 13 positions agree with TRBD2. The CDR3 has 16 residues. The J segment lost 5 bases and the V segment lost 1 base, leaving 6 bases of the junction unmatched. The V gene's germline CDR1 is SGHDT and CDR2 YYEEEE. The CDR3 DNA follows: TGTGCCAGCAGCTTGCGGACTAGCGGGAGTATCCACGAGCAGTACTTC. Translating gives CASSLRTSGSIHEQYF.

Comment on this clone: The sample holds other DNA sequences that translate to the same CDR3. This sequence joins TRBV5-4 and TRBJ2-1; 11 bases are a match to TRBD2. CDR1 is SGHNT and CDR2 is YYREEE in the germline V gene (reference sequence). The CDR3 consists of 15 residues. V was clipped by 4 bases and J by 4 bases; unmatched bases: 4. The CDR3 DNA reads TGTGCCAGCAGCCTAGGGACTAGCGGTTACAATGAGCAGTTCTTC. Amino acids: CASSLGTSGYNEQFF.

This clone was seen once. This chain links TRBV29-1 with TRBJ2-1; D is possibly TRBD2 (6 bases). This CDR3 contains 13 residues. V lost 3 bases and J lost 7, with 13 bases in between. Germline CDR1 is SQVTM and CDR2 is ANQGSEA. The CDR3 DNA reads as TGCAGCGTTGATGGACCCGGGGGAAATGAGCAGTTCTTC. Its translation: CSVDGPGGNEQFF.